This TCR beta chain was profiled in a study of blood T cell repertoires in COVID-19. Study-wide context: From the United States, Italy and Spain came samples of acute and convalescent COVID-19. Sources were T cells, B-cell-depleted T cells, or PBMCs; the material itself was cDNA or gDNA.

One Seattle source followed patients from active infection through their disease course. Original handling: Estimates of nucleated cell counts were drawn from the amplification of reference gene primers. The protocol was immunoSEQ multiplex PCR, while the TCRdb copy is restricted to in-frame clones and leaves out a portion. That table supplies the V and J calls and clone size; D and trimming were determined from the DNA. The sample holds roughly 350,000 clones, 80% to 90% seen once. The CDR3 spans 16 residues. This rearrangement joins TRBV12-1 to TRBJ2-1; the table's D call, TRBD2, was not checked against the DNA. TRBV12-1 is a pseudogene segment. The material sequenced was peripheral blood. This sequence originates from a woman in her 30s with COVID-19, enrolled during active disease. CDR3 sequence: CASSLGTSASYNEQFF. The CDR3 region has the DNA TGTGCCAGCAGCTTGGGGACTAGCGCTTCCTACAATGAGCAGTTCTTC.